The 12 T cell receptor beta chains reported below all come from one sample, sequenced in a study of vaccination effects on CD4 cells after COVID-19. Following 10 days of culture, CD4+ T cells were isolated. Their recognized antigens are unknown. TCRdb's table, derived via immunoSEQ multiplex PCR, lists solely in-frame clones and lacks some. The sample has over 45,000 clones, approximately 61% seen once; the top ten hold about 5%. The specimen comprised CD4+ T cells from PBMCs cultured without peptide, sampled before COVID-19 vaccination. Every receptor here comes from a human donor who received a COVID-19 vaccine.

V is TRBV2 and J is TRBJ1-2; a weak D match, TRBD1 (5 bases). Between the trimmed V and J ends, which lost 7 bases and 0 bases, there was a span of 12 bases. The CDR3 runs 14 residues. CDR1 SNHLY and CDR2 FYNNEI come from the germline V gene. CDR3 loop: CASNQGLANYGYTF. In DNA, the CDR3 is TGTGCCAGCAATCAGGGTTTAGCTAACTATGGCTACACCTTC.

The chain combines TRBV11-2 with TRBJ2-7, with D perhaps matching TRBD1 or TRBD2 (5 bases each). The germline V and J ends were trimmed by 2 bases and 0 bases, with 11 bases remaining between them. The V gene's germline CDR1 is SGHAT and CDR2 FQNNGV. The CDR3 runs to 15 residues. The CDR3 loop reads CASSLSGSSSYEQYF. The CDR3 bases are TGTGCCAGCAGCTTATCAGGGAGTTCCTCCTACGAGCAGTACTTC.

The chain carries TRBV5-1 and TRBJ1-2, with D maybe TRBD1 (5 bases). V was cut by 4 bases and J by 4 bases, with 17 bases left in between. The CDR3 loop spans 15 amino acids. Germline loops: CDR1 SGHRS, CDR2 YFSETQ. CDR3 sequence (DNA): TGCGCCAGCAGCCCGGGCGACAGAACCATCTATGGCTACACCTTC. This gives the protein CASSPGDRTIYGYTF.

The CDR3 loop reads CASSVGRDGTEAFF. The CDR3 DNA reads TGTGCCAGCAGCGTAGGCAGGGATGGCACTGAAGCTTTCTTT. The chain combines TRBV9 with TRBJ1-1; tentatively, D is TRBD1 (5 bases). V was pared by 0 bases and J by 4 bases, with 10 bases between. Per the germline V gene, CDR1 is SGDLS and CDR2 is YYNGEE. The CDR3 is made up of 14 amino acids.

This chain's CDR3 is CASSIQGKSPSSGNTIYF. The CDR3 nucleotides are TGTGCCAGCTCCATACAGGGAAAATCCCCCTCATCTGGAAACACCATATATTTT. V is TRBV18 and J is TRBJ1-3, with D perhaps TRBD1 (6 bases). Germline CDR1 and CDR2: KGHSH and LQKENI. This CDR3 is built from 18 residues. With 6 bases removed from V and 1 base from J, the gap between germline ends came to 22 bases. Filled out from reference TRBV18 and TRBJ1-3, the complete variable domain reads NAGVMQNPRHLVRRRGQEARLRCSPMKGHSHVYWYRQLPEEGLKFMVYLQKENIIDESGMPKERFSAEFPKEGPSILRIQQVVRGDSAAYFCASSIQGKSPSSGNTIYFGEGSWLTVV.

The chain uses TRBV9 and TRBJ1-2, with a tentative D call TRBD1 (6 bases). The V and J ends lost 0 bases and 0 bases respectively, with 9 bases between them. Germline V gene lookup returns CDR1 SGDLS and CDR2 YYNGEE. The CDR3 covers 15 residues. The CDR3 DNA reads TGTGCCAGCAGCGTAGAGACAGGACCTAACTATGGCTACACCTTC. Translated: CASSVETGPNYGYTF.

Here the CDR3 DNA reads TGTGCCAGCACGGCTAGCGGGGGGGCGACAAATGAGCAGTTCTTC. As protein: CASTASGGATNEQFF. The chain couples TRBV9 to TRBJ2-1; 12 bases align to TRBD2. This CDR3 is 15 amino acids long. V shed 6 bases, J shed 7 bases, and the junction held 8 bases outside the gene matches. CDR1 is SGDLS, CDR2 YYNGEE, per germline. Combining the CDR3 with reference TRBV9 and TRBJ2-1 gives the whole variable domain DSGVTQTPKHLITATGQRVTLRCSPRSGDLSVYWYQQSLDQGLQFLIQYYNGEERAKGNILERFSAQQFPDLHSELNLSSLELGDSALYFCASTASGGATNEQFFGPGTRLTVL.

This rearrangement joins TRBV6-4 to TRBJ2-6, with 10 nucleotides matching TRBD1. Germline V gives CDR1 MRHNA, CDR2 SNTAGT. V gave up 5 bases and J gave up 1 base; unmatched junction bases: 5. The CDR3 spans 17 residues. In nucleotides, the CDR3 is TGTGCCAGCAGTCGGGGACAGGGGCCTTCTGGGGCCAACGTCCTGACTTTC. Residues: CASSRGQGPSGANVLTF.

The chain links TRBV20-1 to TRBJ2-7; weak D call: TRBD1 (5 bases). The V gene lost 0 bases and the J gene lost 7 bases, with 7 bases spanning the gap. The CDR3 is 11 residues long. Germline V gives CDR1 DFQATT, CDR2 SNEGSKA (reference sequence). The CDR3 sequence: CSARDKGEQYF. The CDR3 DNA follows: TGCAGTGCTAGAGATAAGGGGGAGCAGTACTTC.

The chain couples TRBV10-3 to TRBJ1-1; D is possibly TRBD1 (5 bases). V lost 8 bases to trimming and J lost 0 bases, with 10 bases between them. Germline V CDR1 and CDR2: ENHRY, SYGVKD. The CDR3 runs to 13 residues. In nucleotides, the CDR3 is TGTGCCATCGGAGACAGTATGAACACTGAAGCTTTCTTT. It specifies CAIGDSMNTEAFF.

The chain uses TRBV24-1 and TRBJ2-1; tentative D call: TRBD2 (6 bases). The CDR3 has 16 residues. Germline CDR1 reads KGHDR; CDR2 reads SFDVKD. Trimming removed 4 bases at V and 4 bases at J, with 16 bases between. The CDR3 coding sequence is TGTGCCACCAGTGAGAGTAGCGGCCTACGGTACAATGAGCAGTTCTTC. This encodes CATSESSGLRYNEQFF.

This clone is labeled large. The CDR3 nucleotides are TGTGCCAGCTCACCTCCGGGACCGAACACTGAAGCTTTCTTT. This encodes CASSPPGPNTEAFF. The rearrangement uses TRBV18 and TRBJ1-1; weak D call: TRBD1 (5 bases). CDR3 size: 14 residues. The V end was cut by 3 bases, the J end by 1 base, with 9 bases between. The germline gives CDR1 KGHSH, CDR2 LQKENI.